This TCR beta chain was retrieved from a study of cytomegalovirus exposure and HLA in healthy donors. Notes on the study in general: The study listed about 150 cytomegalovirus-associated TCR beta chains.

A note on this clone: Its target is unknown.

The CDR3 length is 14 residues. Per the germline V gene, CDR1 is LNHDA and CDR2 is SQIVND (reference sequence). V trimming: 2 bases; J trimming: 8 bases; junction bases outside the gene matches: 8. TCRdb's table, derived via immunoSEQ multiplex PCR, lists solely in-frame clones and lacks some. The data contain 250,000 to 400,000 clones, roughly 88% of them singletons. The genes are TRBV19 and TRBJ1-2; 7 nucleotides agree with TRBD1. The clonotype was recovered from a man aged 30 to 45 in good health and CMV-seronegative. Sequencing input: PBMCs. The CDR3 DNA reads as TGTGCCAGTAGTATACCCAACAGGGGCGAAGGCTACACCTTC. Encoded protein: CASSIPNRGEGYTF.